This T cell receptor (beta chain) was captured by sequencing in a study of T cells after yellow fever vaccination. Notes on the study in general: The study re-detected most primary-vaccination clones after the booster (nearly 97% CD4, 88% CD8). Of the clonotypes, a small share occurred in both CD4 and CD8 compartments.

This clonotype appeared many times. The antigen is not known. TCRdb ran MiXCR on the 5' RACE reads and lists one entry per CDR3 protein. The profile shows about 320,000 distinct CDR3 sequences, over 8.5% of them singletons. The sample was CD4+ T cells sorted from PBMCs, taken 45 days after the yellow fever booster vaccination. The TCR was taken from a man aged 18 to 35 who received the YFV17D yellow fever vaccine.

The CDR3 loop is CASSAPYRVPNEQFF. CDR3 bases: TGCGCCAGCAGCGCACCTTACAGGGTTCCCAATGAGCAGTTCTTC. V is TRBV5-1 and J is TRBJ2-1; TRBD1 might be the D (6 bases). CDR1 SGHRS and CDR2 YFSETQ come from the germline V gene. Trimming shortened V by 4 bases and J by 6 bases, and 17 bases separated the two germline ends. This CDR3 has 15 residues.